These T cell receptor beta chains were read from a single sample in a study of blood T cell repertoires in COVID-19. Sequenced by immunoSEQ multiplex PCR; TCRdb stores in-frame clones only, minus some. The sample holds more than 15,000 clones, just over 90% seen once. Sequenced: peripheral blood. The receptors here all came from a woman aged 45-60 years with active COVID-19. CDR3s include the opening cysteine and the closing phenylalanine or tryptophan. D genes are given only for firm matches. Clone size, where shown, is once, few, many, or a class for clones that have expanded.

D	V	J	size	DNA	CDR3
TRBD1	TRBV4-1	TRBJ1-4	-	TGCGCCAGCAGCCAAGATGGTGCAGGGGGTAATGAAAAACTGTTTTTT	CASSQDGAGGNEKLFF
TRBD1	TRBV28	TRBJ1-5	few	TGTGCCAGTCGCTCCGGGACAGGGGGCATTAAGCCCCAGCATTTT	CASRSGTGGIKPQHF
TRBD2	TRBV7-8	TRBJ2-1	-	TGTGCCAGCAGCTCGGACCCTCCTCTAGCGGGCATATACAATGAGCAGTTCTTC	CASSSDPPLAGIYNEQFF
-	TRBV29-1	TRBJ2-1	-	TGCAGCGTCCCCCTGACAGGTTTCTACAATGAGCAGTTCTTC	CSVPLTGFYNEQFF
TRBD1	TRBV9	TRBJ1-5	-	TGTGCCAGCAGATCCCCCTCAGGGGGCAGGAATCAGCCCCAGCATTTT	CASRSPSGGRNQPQHF
TRBD2	TRBV29-1	TRBJ2-1	-	TGCAGCCTCTCAGGGACTAGAGGAAGCAATGAGCAGTTCTTC	CSLSGTRGSNEQFF
-	TRBV7-9	TRBJ2-1	-	TGTGCCAGCAGCTTAGACAGGCACAATGAGCAGTTCTTC	CASSLDRHNEQFF
-	TRBV3-1/TRBV3-2	TRBJ2-1	-	TGTGCCAGCAGCCAAGAAGGCGGGTGGACCTACAATGAGCAGTTCTTC	CASSQEGGWTYNEQFF
-	TRBV24-1	TRBJ1-1	-	TGTGCCACCAGTGATTTCGGTGAAGCTTTCTTT	CATSDFGEAFF
TRBD1	TRBV5-6	TRBJ2-2	-	TGTGCCAGCAGCTTGGTAGGACAGGGGCCGTACTCGAACACCGGGGAGCTGTTTTTT	CASSLVGQGPYSNTGELFF
TRBD2	TRBV2	TRBJ2-3	-	TGTGCCAGCAGTGGCACTAGCGGGAGGGGCACAGATACGCAGTATTTT	CASSGTSGRGTDTQYF